This T cell receptor beta chain was obtained from a study of blood T cell repertoires in COVID-19. TCRdb's copy holds only in-frame clones and misses some; the assay was immunoSEQ multiplex PCR. The top ten hold 15% to 20% of the sample, which has approximately 120,000 clones, over 65% seen once. V lost 4 bases, J lost 4 bases, and 10 bases lay in between. Germline values: CDR1 MNHEY, CDR2 SMNVEV (reference sequence). The CDR3 covers 14 residues. The V and J genes are TRBV27 and TRBJ2-2; D unresolved. The sample taken for sequencing was peripheral blood. This TCR was sampled from a woman in her sixties with acute or convalescent COVID-19. CDR3 protein: CASSSKSPTGELFF. The CDR3 bases are TGTGCCAGCAGTTCAAAATCCCCCACCGGGGAGCTGTTTTTT.